The next 17 T cell receptor beta chains were all read from a single sample in a study of blood T cell repertoires in COVID-19. Profiled with immunoSEQ multiplex PCR; TCRdb holds only in-frame clones, not every one. The data contain approximately 230,000 clones, 86% of them singletons. The material sequenced was PBMCs or T cells enriched from blood (not recorded which). The receptors originated from a man younger than 35 who had recovered from COVID-19.

This clone turned up a few times. This chain uses TRBV12-2 with TRBJ1-2. TRBV12-2 counts as a pseudogene. The CDR3 spans 19 residues. The CDR3 spells CASRLAYYPAARDCDGYTF. The CDR3 coding sequence is TGTGCAAGTCGCTTAGCGTACTACCCCGCCGCCCGGGACTGTGATGGCTACACCTTC.

The CDR3, as DNA: TGTGCCACCAGTGGGGAGGCAGATACGCAGTATTTT. Its protein product is CATSGEADTQYF. The chain is built from TRBV24-1 and TRBJ2-3, with a tentative D call TRBD2 (6 bases). Deletions cut 5 bases from V and 4 bases from J, with 6 bases between. Looked up from germline, CDR1 is KGHDR and CDR2 is SFDVKD. There are 12 residues in the CDR3.

V usage is TRBV20-1 and J usage is TRBJ2-5; D not resolved. CDR1 is DFQATT and CDR2 is SNEGSKA in the germline V gene (reference sequence). V was pared by 6 bases and J by 4 bases, with 9 bases between. The CDR3 length is 11 residues. This CDR3 reads CSASSPETQYF. DNA of the CDR3: TGCAGTGCCTCGTCCCCAGAGACCCAGTACTTC.

The sample holds one count of this clone. This rearrangement joins TRBV3-1 (or the pseudogene TRBV3-2) to TRBJ1-1; no definite D call. V was shortened by 0 bases and J by 11 bases, with 13 bases between the two germline ends. The CDR3 sequence is 13 residues long. Germline V gene sequence: CDR1 LGHDT, CDR2 YNNKEL (reference sequence). CDR3 in DNA: TGTGCCAGCAGCCAAGAGGCGCCGACTGGGGCTTTCTTT. Translating gives CASSQEAPTGAFF.

The chain recombines TRBV6-5 with TRBJ1-1; D not resolved. This CDR3 has 14 amino acids. The V end lost 2 bases, the J end lost 8 bases, and 15 bases lay between the germline ends. Germline values: CDR1 MNHEY, CDR2 SVGAGI. The CDR3 coding sequence is TGTGCCAGCAGTTACCAATCCCGGGGTAAGGAAGCTTTCTTT. Translated: CASSYQSRGKEAFF.

The rearrangement uses TRBV7-6 and TRBJ2-5, with D unresolved. CDR1 is SGHVS and CDR2 is FNYEAQ in the germline V gene. Deletions cut 7 bases from V and 1 base from J, with 4 bases between. This CDR3 is 11 amino acids long. For the CDR3, the DNA is TGTGCCAGCACCAGCCAAGAGACCCAGTACTTC. The encoded protein is CASTSQETQYF.

This clone was detected a few times. The gene calls are TRBV11-2 and TRBJ2-1; tentative D call: TRBD2 (5 bases). Trimming shortened V by 2 bases and J by 1 base, and 9 bases separated the two germline ends. The germline CDR1 and CDR2 sequences are SGHAT and FQNNGV. This CDR3 contains 15 residues. Written as DNA, the CDR3 is TGTGCCAGCAGCTTACGCCCGGGGTCCTACAATGAGCAGTTCTTC. Encoded protein: CASSLRPGSYNEQFF.

This chain links TRBV4-1 with TRBJ2-7; TRBD2 is a possible D gene (5 bases). The CDR3 consists of 13 residues. Trimming cost V 0 bases and J 7 bases, with 10 bases left between them. CDR1 and CDR2 from the germline V gene are MGHRA and YSYEKL. Here the CDR3 reads CASSQDPSGEQYF. The CDR3 nucleotides are TGCGCCAGCAGCCAAGACCCTTCGGGGGAGCAGTACTTC.

V is TRBV13 and J is TRBJ1-1; 7 nucleotides agree with TRBD1. CDR3 length: 15 residues. The germline CDR1 and CDR2 sequences are PRHDT and FYEKMQ (reference sequence). The V segment lost 5 bases and the J segment 1 base; nucleotides outside the gene matches: 7. The CDR3 DNA follows: TGTGCCAGCAGCCAACGACAGGGAGCGAACACTGAAGCTTTCTTT. Amino acid sequence: CASSQRQGANTEAFF.

This chain's CDR3 is CASSLGVDRSIEAFF. The CDR3 DNA follows: TGTGCCAGCAGCTTGGGTGTGGACAGGTCGATTGAAGCTTTCTTT. This chain joins TRBV5-4 and TRBJ1-1, with 7 bases identical to TRBD1. The trim removed 0 bases at V and 7 bases at J, leaving 9 bases unmatched. CDR3 length: 15 amino acids. CDR1 is SGHNT, CDR2 YYREEE, per germline (reference sequence).

The chain carries TRBV7-9 and TRBJ1-4; D unclear. Germline lookup yields CDR1 SEHNR and CDR2 FQNEAQ (reference sequence). The CDR3 covers 14 residues. With 5 bases removed from V and 2 bases from J, the gap between germline ends came to 9 bases. DNA for the CDR3: TGTGCCAGCAGCCTTAGGAGTACTAATGAAAAACTGTTTTTT. As protein: CASSLRSTNEKLFF.

The V call is TRBV6-2 or TRBV6-3, the J call TRBJ2-1, with 9 bases identical to TRBD2. CDR3 length equals 15 residues. Germline V gene lookup returns CDR1 MNHEY and CDR2 SVGEGT. Trimming cost V 6 bases and J 3 bases; bases outside gene matches: 6. CDR3 amino acids: CASSIAGVFYNEQFF. CDR3 in DNA: TGTGCCAGCAGCATAGCGGGAGTCTTCTACAATGAGCAGTTCTTC.

This chain uses TRBV7-9 with TRBJ2-1; D is possibly TRBD2 (6 bases). This CDR3 has 16 residues. Germline values: CDR1 SEHNR, CDR2 FQNEAQ (reference sequence). V was shortened by 1 base and J by 8 bases, with 18 bases between the two germline ends. CDR3 DNA sequence: TGTGCCAGCAGCTTAGTAGGGGCGGGATTATCTGATGAGCAGTTCTTC. This encodes CASSLVGAGLSDEQFF. Filled out from reference TRBV7-9 and TRBJ2-1, the complete variable domain reads DTGVSQNPRHKITKRGQNVTFRCDPISEHNRLYWYRQTLGQGPEFLTYFQNEAQLEKSRLLSDRFSAERPKGSFSTLEIQRTEQGDSAMYLCASSLVGAGLSDEQFFGPGTRLTVL.

This chain links TRBV2 with TRBJ2-3; TRBD2 agrees at 10 bases. Germline CDR1 SNHLY, CDR2 FYNNEI. The CDR3 is 15 amino acids. Trimming at V came to 7 bases and at J to 6 bases, leaving 10 bases not matched to a gene. The CDR3 nucleotides read TGTGCCAGCATCCTCGGGGGGACTAGCGCCGATACGCAGTATTTT. It translates to CASILGGTSADTQYF.

This chain uses TRBV6-5 with TRBJ2-5; 13 bases align to TRBD2. Germline CDR1 is MNHEY and CDR2 is SVGAGI. Germline trimming cut 7 bases from V and 4 bases from J; bases unmatched to any gene: 6. The CDR3 runs to 15 residues. CDR3 amino acids: CASNPTSGGTETQYF. The CDR3, as DNA: TGTGCCAGCAATCCGACTAGCGGGGGGACAGAGACCCAGTACTTC.

V gene TRBV7-9 combines with J gene TRBJ2-7; 10 bases fit TRBD1. Per germline, CDR1 SEHNR and CDR2 FQNEAQ (reference sequence). Losses at the gene ends were 4 bases for V and 5 bases for J; bases not matched to a gene: 11. CDR3 length: 16 amino acids. For the CDR3, the DNA is TGTGCCAGCAGCTCAAGCCCGACAGGGGGCGAGGACGAGCAGTACTTC. Translation gives CASSSSPTGGEDEQYF.

CDR3 residues: CSVAGTGSYEQYF. CDR3 coding DNA: TGCAGCGTTGCCGGGACAGGGTCCTACGAGCAGTACTTC. This chain links TRBV29-1 with TRBJ2-7; TRBD1 matches 9 bases. Trimming cost V 4 bases and J 1 base; bases outside gene matches: 2. Germline lookup yields CDR1 SQVTM and CDR2 ANQGSEA. This CDR3 region has 13 residues.